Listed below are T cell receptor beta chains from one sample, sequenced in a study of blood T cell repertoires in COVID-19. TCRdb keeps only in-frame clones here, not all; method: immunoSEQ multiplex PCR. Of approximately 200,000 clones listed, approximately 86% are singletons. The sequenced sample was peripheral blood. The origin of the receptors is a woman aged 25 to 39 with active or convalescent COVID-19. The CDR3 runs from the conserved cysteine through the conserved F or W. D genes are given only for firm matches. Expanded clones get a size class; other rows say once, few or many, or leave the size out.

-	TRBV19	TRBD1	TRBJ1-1	TGTGCCAGTAGTAGCCCTGACAGGGGGGCCATTCGGGATTTCACTGAAGCTTTCTTT	CASSSPDRGAIRDFTEAFF
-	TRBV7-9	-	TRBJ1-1	TGTGCCAGCAGCTCGGGGACTGAAGCTTTCTTT	CASSSGTEAFF
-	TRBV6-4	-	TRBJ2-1	TGTGCCAGCAGTGACTCTGGCCAGGTCGGCAATGAGCAGTTCTTC	CASSDSGQVGNEQFF
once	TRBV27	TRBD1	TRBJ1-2	TGTGCCAGCAGTCGACGACAGGGTCCCGCCGGTAACTATGGCTACACCTTC	CASSRRQGPAGNYGYTF
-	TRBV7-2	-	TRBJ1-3	TGTGCCAGCAGCTCGGACAGAGACTCTGGAAACACCATATATTTT	CASSSDRDSGNTIYF
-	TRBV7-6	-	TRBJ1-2	TGTGCCAGCAGCTTAGACCAGAACTATGGCTACACCTTC	CASSLDQNYGYTF
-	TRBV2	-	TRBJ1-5	TGTGCCAGCAGTGAAGGGGCCCCCGGATATCAGCCCCAGCATTTT	CASSEGAPGYQPQHF
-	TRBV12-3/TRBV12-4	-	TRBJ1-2	TGTGCCAGCAGTTTAGCGGGACTCTATGGCTACACCTTC	CASSLAGLYGYTF
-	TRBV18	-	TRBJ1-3	TGTGCCAGCTCACCACCATCGGAGGCCGGGAACACCATATATTTT	CASSPPSEAGNTIYF
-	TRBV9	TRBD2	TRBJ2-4	TGTGCCAGCAGCGTTACTAGCGGTGGAGCCAAAAACATTCAGTACTTC	CASSVTSGGAKNIQYF
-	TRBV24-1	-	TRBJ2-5	TGTGCCACCAGTGATTCCGGACTCCAAGAGACCCAGTACTTC	CATSDSGLQETQYF
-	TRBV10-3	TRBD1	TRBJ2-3	TGTGCCATCAGTGGGGGACAGGGAAGGACAGATACGCAGTATTTT	CAISGGQGRTDTQYF
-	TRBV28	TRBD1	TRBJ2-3	TGTGCCAGCAGCCCATCCGGGACAGACAGTACAGATACGCAGTATTTT	CASSPSGTDSTDTQYF
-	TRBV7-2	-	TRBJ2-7	TGTGCCAGCAGCTTAGTGACGGCAGGGGAGCAGTACTTC	CASSLVTAGEQYF
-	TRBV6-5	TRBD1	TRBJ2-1	TGTGCCAGCAGTTACGGGGGGACAGGGGCTGGTGAGCAGTTCTTC	CASSYGGTGAGEQFF
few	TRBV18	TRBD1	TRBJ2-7	TGTGCCAGCTCACCCACGACAGGGCGCACCTACGAGCAGTACTTC	CASSPTTGRTYEQYF
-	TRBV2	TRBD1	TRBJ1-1	TGTGCCAGCAGCGACGACAGGGCAATACCTGAAGCTTTCTTT	CASSDDRAIPEAFF
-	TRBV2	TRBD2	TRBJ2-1	TGTGCCAGCAGACAGCGGGAGGGAAACAATGAGCAGTTCTTC	CASRQREGNNEQFF
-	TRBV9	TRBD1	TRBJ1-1	TGTGCCAGCAGCGTAGGAGGGGACAGGGTTAACACTGAAGCTTTCTTT	CASSVGGDRVNTEAFF
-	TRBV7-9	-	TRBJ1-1	TGTGCCAGCAGCTCTCCGGATGGGGCGAACACTGAAGCTTTCTTT	CASSSPDGANTEAFF
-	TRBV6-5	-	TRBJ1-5	TGTGCCAGCAGTTACCTGCGACAGGGCAATCAGCCCCAGCATTTT	CASSYLRQGNQPQHF
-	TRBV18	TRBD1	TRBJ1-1	TGTGCCAGCTCACCCCGGACAGGGGGAATGAACACTGAAGCTTTCTTT	CASSPRTGGMNTEAFF
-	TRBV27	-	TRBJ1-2	TGTGCCAGCAGTTCGGCAGGGGCTGGGGACTATGGCTACACCTTC	CASSSAGAGDYGYTF
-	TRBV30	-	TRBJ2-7	TGTGCCTGGACCTTGACAGCGTCCTACGAGCAGTACTTC	CAWTLTASYEQYF
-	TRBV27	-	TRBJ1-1	TGTGCCAGCAGTTTATCCACAGGTATCACTGAAGCTTTCTTT	CASSLSTGITEAFF
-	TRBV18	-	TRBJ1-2	TGTGCCAGCTCACCAAAGAACAGGGAAGATGGCTACACCTTC	CASSPKNREDGYTF
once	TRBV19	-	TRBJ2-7	TGTGCCAGTAGTACCCGTAGTCGCTCCCACGAGCAGTACTTC	CASSTRSRSHEQYF
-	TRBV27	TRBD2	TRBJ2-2	TGTGCCAGCAGACACGGACTAGCGATGGGCGGGGAGCTGTTTTTT	CASRHGLAMGGELFF
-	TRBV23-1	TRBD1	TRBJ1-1	TGCGCCAGCACCCAAAAAGGCGGGACAGGACATACCAGTGAAAATAACACTGAAGCTTTCTTT	CASTQKGGTGHTSENNTEAFF
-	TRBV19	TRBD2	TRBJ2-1	TGTGCCAGTAGTCCAAGGGGGGGACTAGCGGGAGGAAACAATGAGCAGTTCTTC	CASSPRGGLAGGNNEQFF
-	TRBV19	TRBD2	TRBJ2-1	TGTGCCAGTAGGCTGGGGACTAGCGGCCAGACATACTACAATGAGCAGTTCTTC	CASRLGTSGQTYYNEQFF
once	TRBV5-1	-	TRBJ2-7	TGCGCCAGCAGCCCCGGACCGGGCGGGACCTACGAGCAGTACTTC	CASSPGPGGTYEQYF
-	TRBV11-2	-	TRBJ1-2	TGTGCCAGCGCAGGGGCTAACTATGGCTACACCTTC	CASAGANYGYTF
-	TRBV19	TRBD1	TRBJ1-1	TGTGCCGGGAGCCCAGGGGGCATCACTGAAGCTTTCTTT	CAGSPGGITEAFF
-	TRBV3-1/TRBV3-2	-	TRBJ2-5	TGTGCCAGCAGACTAACCGTAGAAGGGACCCAGTACTTC	CASRLTVEGTQYF
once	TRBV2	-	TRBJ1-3	TGTGCCAGCACGTTGGAGTTAGCTTCTGGAAACACCATATATTTT	CASTLELASGNTIYF
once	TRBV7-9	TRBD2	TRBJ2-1	TGTGCCAGCAGCGGGGCCGACCCGGGGGGTTCCTACAATGAGCAGTTCTTC	CASSGADPGGSYNEQFF